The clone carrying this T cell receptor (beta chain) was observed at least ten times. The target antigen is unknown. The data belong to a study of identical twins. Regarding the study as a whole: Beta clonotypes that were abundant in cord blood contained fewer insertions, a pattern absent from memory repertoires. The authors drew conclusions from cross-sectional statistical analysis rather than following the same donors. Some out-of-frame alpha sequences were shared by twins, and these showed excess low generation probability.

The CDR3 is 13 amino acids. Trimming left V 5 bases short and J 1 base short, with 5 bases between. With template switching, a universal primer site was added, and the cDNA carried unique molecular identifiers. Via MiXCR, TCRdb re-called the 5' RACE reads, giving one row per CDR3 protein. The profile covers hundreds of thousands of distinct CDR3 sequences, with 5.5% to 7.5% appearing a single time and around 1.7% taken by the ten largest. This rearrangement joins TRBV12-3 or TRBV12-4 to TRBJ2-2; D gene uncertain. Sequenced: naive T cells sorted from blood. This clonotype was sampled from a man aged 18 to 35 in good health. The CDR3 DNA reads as TGTGCCAGCAGTATCGGGAACACCGGGGAGCTGTTTTTT. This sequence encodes CASSIGNTGELFF.